These 30 T cell receptor beta chains came from one sample sequenced in a study of CD8 T cells in Susac syndrome. An amount of RNA that ranged from roughly 0.5 to 1 ug was reverse transcribed with random hexamers. TCRdb re-analysed the immunoSEQ multiplex PCR reads in MiXCR, keeping a single row per CDR3 protein. The data show approximately 150,000 distinct CDR3 sequences, approximately 92% seen once. Sequenced material: CD4+ T cells from PBMCs. The receptors were gathered from a human donor in good health.

This clonotype was seen just once. This rearrangement joins TRBV29-1 to TRBJ2-7; 7 positions agree with TRBD1. J gave up 1 base and V 6 bases, and 6 bases lay outside the gene matches. There are 13 residues in the CDR3. The germline gives CDR1 SQVTM, CDR2 ANQGSEA. The chain's CDR3 is CSVLGQRSYEQYF. DNA for the CDR3: TGCAGCGTCTTGGGACAGAGGTCCTACGAGCAGTACTTC.

The J gene is TRBJ2-1, the V gene TRBV2; D gene uncertain. CDR1 SNHLY and CDR2 FYNNEI come from the germline V gene. The V and J ends lost 4 bases and 9 bases respectively, with 13 bases between them. This CDR3 has 13 amino acids. CDR3 region: CASSGPANSEQFF. The CDR3 nucleotides read TGTGCCAGCAGTGGTCCGGCCAACAGTGAGCAGTTCTTC.

V usage is TRBV6-2 or TRBV6-3 and J usage is TRBJ1-1; the match to TRBD1 covers 8 bases. CDR1 and CDR2 from the germline V gene are MNHEY and SVGEGT. V was clipped by 6 bases and J by 7 bases; unmatched bases: 10. This CDR3 has 14 amino acids. CDR3: CASRTRGRGIEAFF. In DNA, the CDR3 is TGTGCCAGCAGAACCAGGGGGCGAGGAATTGAAGCTTTCTTT.

This sequence joins TRBV5-4 and TRBJ2-5; no clear D. The V gene lost 5 bases and the J gene lost 0 bases, with 8 bases spanning the gap. Germline V gene sequence: CDR1 SGHNT, CDR2 YYREEE (reference sequence). There are 13 residues in the CDR3. In DNA form, the CDR3 reads TGTGCCAGCAGAACATCTCACCAAGAGACCCAGTACTTC. Translation gives CASRTSHQETQYF.

The V call is TRBV7-7, the J call TRBJ2-7; TRBD1 matches 10 bases. Germline assignment: CDR1 SSHAT and CDR2 FNYEAQ (reference sequence). With V trimmed by 5 bases and J by 2 bases, 6 bases remained unmatched. CDR3 length equals 15 residues. CDR3 coding DNA: TGTGCCAGCAGCGTAGGGACAGGGGTTGCCTACGAGCAGTACTTC. This sequence encodes CASSVGTGVAYEQYF. The full variable domain, with the rest looked up from reference TRBV7-7 and TRBJ2-7, is GAGVSQSPRYKVTKRGQDVTLRCDPISSHATLYWYQQALGQGPEFLTYFNYEAQPDKSGLPSDRFSAERPEGSISTLTIQRTEQRDSAMYRCASSVGTGVAYEQYFGPGTRLTVT.

The rearrangement uses TRBV30 and TRBJ2-7; 8 nucleotides match TRBD2. This CDR3 has 13 residues. V gave up 3 bases and J gave up 4 bases; unmatched junction bases: 5. CDR1 is GTSNPN and CDR2 is SVGIG in the germline V gene (reference sequence). For the CDR3, the DNA is TGTGCCTGGAGGGTAGCGGGACTTTACGAGCAGTACTTC. It encodes CAWRVAGLYEQYF.

This chain links TRBV7-3 with TRBJ1-4; D call uncertain. Germline V gene lookup returns CDR1 SGHTA and CDR2 FQGTGA. The CDR3 is made up of 15 amino acids. V lost 2 bases and J lost 2, with 9 bases in between. DNA for the CDR3: TGTGCCAGCAGCTTAGGAAAAGCGACTAATGAAAAACTGTTTTTT. Translation: CASSLGKATNEKLFF.

The chain has TRBV6-6 and TRBJ2-7; 10 nucleotides align to TRBD1. The germline gives CDR1 MNHNY, CDR2 SVGAGI (reference sequence). V lost 11 bases, J lost 5 bases, and 12 bases stayed unmatched. The CDR3 has 14 residues. CDR3 sequence: CASSLGQGFHEQYF. CDR3 sequence (DNA): TGTGCCTCCAGTCTGGGACAGGGGTTCCACGAGCAGTACTTC.

This chain uses TRBV2 with TRBJ1-6; a weak D match, TRBD1 (5 bases). Looked up from germline, CDR1 is SNHLY and CDR2 is FYNNEI. Trimming left V 10 bases short and J 10 bases short, with 17 bases between. This CDR3 is 13 amino acids long. Here the CDR3 reads CATNVGQGSPLHF. The CDR3 region has the DNA TGTGCCACCAATGTGGGCCAGGGATCACCCCTCCACTTT.

J is TRBJ1-4 and V is TRBV7-2; a weak D match, TRBD1 (5 bases). The length of the CDR3 is 15 residues. Trimming stripped 3 bases from V and 4 bases from J, with 12 bases between. Germline V CDR1 and CDR2: SGHTA, FQGNSA. This chain's CDR3 is CASSLMGGSNEKLFF. DNA for the CDR3: TGTGCCAGCAGCTTGATGGGGGGAAGTAATGAAAAACTGTTTTTT.

The DNA of the CDR3 is TGTGCCACCGGACAGGGGGCGGGAGAGACCCAGTACTTC. Residues: CATGQGAGETQYF. The chain employs TRBV7-2 and TRBJ2-5, with 11 bases fitting TRBD1. Germline loops: CDR1 SGHTA, CDR2 FQGNSA. V was clipped by 10 bases and J by 4 bases; unmatched bases: 5. CDR3 length equals 13 residues.

The V and J genes are TRBV5-1 and TRBJ2-1; 7 bases agree with TRBD1. The trim removed 4 bases at V and 3 bases at J, leaving 4 bases unmatched. CDR1 is SGHRS and CDR2 is YFSETQ in the germline V gene. This CDR3 is built from 14 residues. CDR3: CASSEGDSYNEQFF. The CDR3, as DNA: TGCGCCAGCAGCGAAGGGGACAGCTACAATGAGCAGTTCTTC.

The gene calls are TRBV25-1 and TRBJ2-5; TRBD1 agrees at 9 bases. V dropped 1 base and J dropped 2; count of bases not matched to a gene: 2. The CDR3 loop spans 15 amino acids. Looked up from germline, CDR1 is MGHDK and CDR2 is SYGVNS. The CDR3 DNA reads TGTGCCAGCAGTGAATGGGGGACAGGGCAAGAGACCCAGTACTTC. This codes for CASSEWGTGQETQYF.

The gene calls are TRBV18 and TRBJ2-1; no reliable D call. CDR1 and CDR2 from the germline V gene are KGHSH and LQKENI. The CDR3 sequence is 16 residues long. The V end lost 6 bases, the J end lost 8 bases, and 23 bases lay between the germline ends. CDR3 loop: CASSPRGISTIYEQFF. DNA of the CDR3: TGTGCCAGCTCCCCCAGAGGAATCAGCACAATCTATGAGCAGTTCTTC.

Of note for this clonotype: A much bigger clone sits one base away, suggesting this may be a read error. The chain uses TRBV7-3 and TRBJ2-2; the D gene is possibly TRBD2 (5 bases). This CDR3 has 12 amino acids. Germline CDR1 and CDR2: SGHTA and FQGTGA. The CDR3 spells CASSLNTGELLF. CDR3 nucleotides: TGTGCCAGCAGCCTGAACACCGGGGAGCTGCTTTTT.

The chain employs TRBV4-1 and TRBJ2-5, with TRBD2 matching over 9 bases. Germline assignment: CDR1 MGHRA and CDR2 YSYEKL. The CDR3 is made up of 17 amino acids. V lost 1 base to trimming and J lost 2 bases; unmatched junction nucleotides: 8. CDR3 nucleotide sequence: TGCGCCAGCAGCCAAGGCCCCTGGCGGGGGGGACAAGAGACCCAGTACTTC. Residues: CASSQGPWRGGQETQYF.

This chain uses TRBV29-1 with TRBJ2-7, with 12 bases matching TRBD2. This CDR3 has 14 amino acids. After removal of 5 bases from V and 3 bases from J, the junction contained 5 bases not matched to a gene. Germline CDR1 and CDR2: SQVTM and ANQGSEA. CDR3 amino acids: CSVRGLAGNYEQYF. For the CDR3, the DNA is TGCAGCGTTAGAGGACTAGCGGGGAACTACGAGCAGTACTTC.

V and J are TRBV11-2 and TRBJ1-1, with 11 bases fitting TRBD1. The trim removed 5 bases at V and 3 bases at J, leaving 5 bases unmatched. The germline CDR1 and CDR2 sequences are SGHAT and FQNNGV. The CDR3 is 15 amino acids. The CDR3 sequence: CASSAGTGGYTEAFF. The DNA of the CDR3 is TGTGCCAGCAGCGCGGGGACAGGGGGGTACACTGAAGCTTTCTTT.

The rearrangement joins TRBV7-9 to TRBJ1-6; D gene unclear. Trimming removed 1 base at V and 7 bases at J, with 8 bases between. Germline lookup yields CDR1 SEHNR and CDR2 FQNEAQ (reference sequence). The CDR3 sequence is 14 residues long. The CDR3 protein is CASSLEFRNSPLHF. For the CDR3, the DNA is TGTGCCAGCAGCTTAGAGTTCCGGAATTCACCCCTCCACTTT.

This clonotype was counted once. The CDR3 here is CSVGLGRGLGYGYTF. CDR3 coding DNA: TGCAGCGTTGGGCTCGGCAGGGGGCTAGGCTATGGCTACACCTTC. This chain connects TRBV29-1 to TRBJ1-2, with TRBD1 matching 8 bases. The ends lost 4 bases at V and 4 bases at J; junction bases unmatched: 11. CDR3 length equals 15 residues. Germline V gives CDR1 SQVTM, CDR2 ANQGSEA. The whole variable domain, remainder taken from reference TRBV29-1 and TRBJ1-2, is SAVISQKPSRDICQRGTSLTIQCQVDSQVTMMFWYRQQPGQSLTLIATANQGSEATYESGFVIDKFPISRPNLTFSTLTVSNMSPEDSSIYLCSVGLGRGLGYGYTFGSGTRLTVV.

The chain carries TRBV7-9 and TRBJ2-7, with D perhaps TRBD1 (6 bases). Germline CDR1 is SEHNR and CDR2 is FQNEAQ (reference sequence). CDR3 length: 17 amino acids. Between the trimmed V and J ends, which lost 2 bases and 1 base, there was a span of 18 bases. The chain's CDR3 is CASSLRFGRGRSYEQYF. CDR3 nucleotide sequence: TGTGCCAGCAGCTTAAGGTTCGGCAGGGGACGTTCCTACGAGCAGTACTTC.

The rearrangement links TRBV5-6 to TRBJ2-4; D is ambiguous. V was clipped by 4 bases and J by 1 base, with 18 bases between them. This CDR3 comprises 17 residues. The germline CDR1 and CDR2 sequences are SGHDT and YYEEEE. CDR3 amino acids: CASSPMTSNEAKNIQYF. DNA for the CDR3: TGTGCCAGCAGCCCAATGACGTCCAACGAGGCCAAAAACATTCAGTACTTC.

This chain uses TRBV14 with TRBJ1-2; D possibly corresponds to TRBD1 (5 bases). The CDR3 is 16 amino acids. Germline assignment: CDR1 SGHDN and CDR2 FVKESK. V was pared by 1 base and J by 7 bases, with 19 bases between. In DNA, the CDR3 is TGTGCCAGCAGCCAAGTCTTCCGGGGGTATCTCTCTGGCTACACCTTC. Encoded protein: CASSQVFRGYLSGYTF.

This sequence joins TRBV18 and TRBJ1-5, with D possibly matching TRBD1 (6 bases). The CDR3 extends over 18 amino acids. V was shortened by 4 bases and J by 1 base, with 20 bases between the two germline ends. The V gene's germline CDR1 is KGHSH and CDR2 LQKENI. The CDR3 loop reads CASSLSGHSGGSNQPQHF. CDR3 nucleotide sequence: TGTGCCAGCTCACTTTCGGGACATTCAGGCGGCAGCAATCAGCCCCAGCATTTT.

The chain is built from TRBV5-6 and TRBJ1-2, with 9 bases fitting TRBD1. The germline V gene has CDR1 SGHDT and CDR2 YYEEEE. V lost 4 bases and J lost 8; bases outside the gene matches: 6. This CDR3 is built from 13 residues. This chain's CDR3 is CASSQDRGGGYTF. The DNA of the CDR3 is TGTGCCAGCAGCCAGGACAGGGGCGGCGGCTACACCTTC. Using reference TRBV5-6 and TRBJ1-2 for the parts outside the CDR3, the full variable domain is DAGVTQSPTHLIKTRGQQVTLRCSPKSGHDTVSWYQQALGQGPQFIFQYYEEEERQRGNFPDRFSGHQFPNYSSELNVNALLLGDSALYLCASSQDRGGGYTFGSGTRLTVV.

This chain uses TRBV5-1 with TRBJ2-6; perhaps TRBD1 as D (5 bases). V was clipped by 2 bases and J by 0 bases, with 6 bases between them. The CDR3 loop spans 15 amino acids. CDR1 SGHRS and CDR2 YFSETQ come from the germline V gene. The CDR3 is CASSLGDSGANVLTF. The CDR3 bases are TGCGCCAGCAGCTTAGGGGACTCTGGGGCCAACGTCCTGACTTTC. Variable domain in full (rest from reference TRBV5-1 and TRBJ2-6): KAGVTQTPRYLIKTRGQQVTLSCSPISGHRSVSWYQQTPGQGLQFLFEYFSETQRNKGNFPGRFSGRQFSNSRSEMNVSTLELGDSALYLCASSLGDSGANVLTFGAGSRLTVL.

The rearrangement uses TRBV19 and TRBJ1-1; a weak D match, TRBD1 (5 bases). The V end was cut by 7 bases, the J end by 1 base, with 19 bases between. There are 16 residues in the CDR3. Germline CDR1 is LNHDA and CDR2 is SQIVND (reference sequence). The CDR3 nucleotides are TGTGCCAGTAAGTACGGCGGGGCAGGAGGGAACACTGAAGCTTTCTTT. Residues: CASKYGGAGGNTEAFF.

This chain links TRBV29-1 with TRBJ2-1; D is ambiguous. Trimming cost V 6 bases and J 5 bases, with 14 bases left between them. The V gene's germline CDR1 is SQVTM and CDR2 ANQGSEA. CDR3 length: 13 amino acids. This CDR3 reads CSVENDQDNEQFF. The CDR3 bases are TGCAGCGTCGAAAACGACCAGGACAATGAGCAGTTCTTC.

V is TRBV7-2 and J is TRBJ2-7; the D is unclear. CDR3 length equals 13 residues. Germline-derived CDR1 and CDR2 are SGHTA and FQGNSA. The ends were cut back, 3 bases at V and 0 bases at J, with 6 bases in the middle. CDR3 DNA: TGTGCCAGCAGCTTCTCACCCTCCTACGAGCAGTACTTC. Translating gives CASSFSPSYEQYF.

This clonotype has a single count. The gene calls are TRBV19 and TRBJ2-7, with D perhaps matching TRBD2 (6 bases). Trimming left V 2 bases short and J 0 bases short, with 8 bases between. CDR1 and CDR2 from the germline V gene are LNHDA and SQIVND (reference sequence). The CDR3 spans 14 residues. DNA for the CDR3: TGTGCCAGTAGTATACCGGGGGACTCCTACGAGCAGTACTTC. The encoded protein is CASSIPGDSYEQYF. Together with reference TRBV19 and TRBJ2-7, the CDR3 gives the full variable domain: DGGITQSPKYLFRKEGQNVTLSCEQNLNHDAMYWYRQDPGQGLRLIYYSQIVNDFQKGDIAEGYSVSREKKESFPLTVTSAQKNPTAFYLCASSIPGDSYEQYFGPGTRLTVT.